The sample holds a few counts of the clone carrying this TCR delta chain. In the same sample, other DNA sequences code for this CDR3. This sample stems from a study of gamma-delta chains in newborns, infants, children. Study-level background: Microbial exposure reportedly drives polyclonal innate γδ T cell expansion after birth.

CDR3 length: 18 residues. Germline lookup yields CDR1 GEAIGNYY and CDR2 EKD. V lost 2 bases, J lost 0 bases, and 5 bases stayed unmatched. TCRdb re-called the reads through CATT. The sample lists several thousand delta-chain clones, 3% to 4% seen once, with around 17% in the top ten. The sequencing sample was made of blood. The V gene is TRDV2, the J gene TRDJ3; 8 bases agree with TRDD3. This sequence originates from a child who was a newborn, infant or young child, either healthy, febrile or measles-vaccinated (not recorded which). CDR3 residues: CACDKLGESSWDTRQMFF. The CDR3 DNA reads TGTGCCTGTGACAAGCTGGGGGAGAGCTCCTGGGACACCCGACAGATGTTTTTC.